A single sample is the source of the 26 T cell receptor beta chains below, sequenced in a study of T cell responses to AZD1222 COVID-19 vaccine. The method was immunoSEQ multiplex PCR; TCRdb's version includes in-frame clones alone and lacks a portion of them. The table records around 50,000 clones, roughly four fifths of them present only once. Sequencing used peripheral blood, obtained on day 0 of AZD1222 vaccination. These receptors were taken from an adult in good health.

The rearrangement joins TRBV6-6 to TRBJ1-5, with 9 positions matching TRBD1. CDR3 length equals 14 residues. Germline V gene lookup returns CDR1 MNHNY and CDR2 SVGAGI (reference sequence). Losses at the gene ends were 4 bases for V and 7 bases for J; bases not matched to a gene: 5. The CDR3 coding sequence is TGTGCCAGCAGTTCAGGGACAGGGCGGCAGCCCCAGCATTTT. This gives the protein CASSSGTGRQPQHF.

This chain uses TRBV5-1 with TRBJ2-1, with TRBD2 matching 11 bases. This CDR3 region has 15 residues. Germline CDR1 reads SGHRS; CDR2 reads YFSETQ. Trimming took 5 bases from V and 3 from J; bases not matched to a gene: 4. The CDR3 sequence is CASRTGTSGYNEQFF. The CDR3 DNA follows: TGCGCCAGCAGGACCGGGACTAGCGGCTACAATGAGCAGTTCTTC. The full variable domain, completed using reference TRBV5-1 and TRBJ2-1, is KAGVTQTPRYLIKTRGQQVTLSCSPISGHRSVSWYQQTPGQGLQFLFEYFSETQRNKGNFPGRFSGRQFSNSRSEMNVSTLELGDSALYLCASRTGTSGYNEQFFGPGTRLTVL.

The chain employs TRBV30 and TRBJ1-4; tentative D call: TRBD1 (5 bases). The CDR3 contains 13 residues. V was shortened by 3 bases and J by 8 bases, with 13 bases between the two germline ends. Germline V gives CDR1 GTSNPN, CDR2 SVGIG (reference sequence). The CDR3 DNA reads TGTGCCTGGAGCCGCAGGGCGGGAGAAAAACTGTTTTTT. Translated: CAWSRRAGEKLFF.

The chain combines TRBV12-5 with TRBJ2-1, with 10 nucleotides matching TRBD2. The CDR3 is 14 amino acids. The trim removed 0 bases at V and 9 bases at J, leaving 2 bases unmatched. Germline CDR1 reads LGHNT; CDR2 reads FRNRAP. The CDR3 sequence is CASGLVASGGEQFF. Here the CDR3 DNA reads TGTGCTAGTGGTTTGGTGGCTAGCGGGGGTGAGCAGTTCTTC. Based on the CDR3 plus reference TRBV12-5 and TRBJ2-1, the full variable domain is DARVTQTPRHKVTEMGQEVTMRCQPILGHNTVFWYRQTMMQGLELLAYFRNRAPLDDSGMPKDRFSAEMPDATLATLKIQPSEPRDSAVYFCASGLVASGGEQFFGPGTRLTVL.

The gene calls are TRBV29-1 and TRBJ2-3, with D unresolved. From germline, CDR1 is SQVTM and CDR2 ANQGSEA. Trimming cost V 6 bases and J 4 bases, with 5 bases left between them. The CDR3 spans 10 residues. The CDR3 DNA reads TGCAGCGTCCAGGCAGATACGCAGTATTTT. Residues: CSVQADTQYF.

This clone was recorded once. The CDR3: CASSQDTGGAYKKLFF. DNA for the CDR3: TGCGCCAGCAGCCAAGATACAGGGGGAGCCTATAAAAAACTGTTTTTT. The J gene is TRBJ1-4, the V gene TRBV4-3; 8 positions agree with TRBD1. CDR1 LGHNA and CDR2 YSLEER come from the germline V gene. This CDR3 is built from 16 residues. V was pared by 0 bases and J by 9 bases, with 9 bases of the junction left unmatched.

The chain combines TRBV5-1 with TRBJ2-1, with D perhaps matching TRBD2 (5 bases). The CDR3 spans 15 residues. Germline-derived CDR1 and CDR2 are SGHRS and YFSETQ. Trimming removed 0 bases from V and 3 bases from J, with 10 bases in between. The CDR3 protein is CASSLEPSGYNEQFF. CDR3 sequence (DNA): TGCGCCAGCAGCTTGGAACCCAGCGGCTACAATGAGCAGTTCTTC.

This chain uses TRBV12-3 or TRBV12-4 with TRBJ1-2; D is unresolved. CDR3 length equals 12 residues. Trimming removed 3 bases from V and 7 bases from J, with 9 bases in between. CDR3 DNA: TGTGCCAGCAGTTTGGTAGGGTTTGGCTACACCTTC. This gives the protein CASSLVGFGYTF.

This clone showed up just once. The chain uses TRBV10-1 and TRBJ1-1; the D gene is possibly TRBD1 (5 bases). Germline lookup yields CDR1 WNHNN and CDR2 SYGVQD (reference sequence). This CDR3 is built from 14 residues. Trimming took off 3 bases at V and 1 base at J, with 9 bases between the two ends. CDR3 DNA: TGCGCCAGCAGTGACCCGAGGGGGAACACTGAAGCTTTCTTT. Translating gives CASSDPRGNTEAFF.

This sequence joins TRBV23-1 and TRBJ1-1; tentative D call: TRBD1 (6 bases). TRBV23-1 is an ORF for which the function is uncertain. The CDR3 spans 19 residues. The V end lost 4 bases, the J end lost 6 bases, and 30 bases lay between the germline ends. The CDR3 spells CASSPEPLFTGNCSPEAFF. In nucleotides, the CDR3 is TGCGCCAGCAGTCCGGAACCCCTTTTCACAGGGAATTGCAGCCCTGAAGCTTTCTTT.

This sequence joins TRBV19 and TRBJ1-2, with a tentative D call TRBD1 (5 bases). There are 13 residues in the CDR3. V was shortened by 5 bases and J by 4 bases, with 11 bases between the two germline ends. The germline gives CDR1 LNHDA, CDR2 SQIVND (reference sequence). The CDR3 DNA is TGTGCCAGTAGTTACCCCGGGGCCTATGGCTACACCTTC. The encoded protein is CASSYPGAYGYTF.

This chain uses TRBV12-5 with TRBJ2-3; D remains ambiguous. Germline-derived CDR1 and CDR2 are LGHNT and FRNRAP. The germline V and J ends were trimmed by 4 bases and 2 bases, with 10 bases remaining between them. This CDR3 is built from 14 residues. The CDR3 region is CASGYHPNTDTQYF. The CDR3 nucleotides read TGTGCTAGTGGTTACCACCCCAACACAGATACGCAGTATTTT.

CDR3 coding DNA: TGTGCCAGCAGCCAAGATCAAGGACTAGTCACAGATACGCAGTATTTT. Its protein product is CASSQDQGLVTDTQYF. The chain couples TRBV14 to TRBJ2-3; 7 bases fit TRBD2. Germline V lookup: CDR1 SGHDN, CDR2 FVKESK. The CDR3 has 16 residues. V shed 0 bases, J shed 2 bases, and the junction held 5 bases outside the gene matches.

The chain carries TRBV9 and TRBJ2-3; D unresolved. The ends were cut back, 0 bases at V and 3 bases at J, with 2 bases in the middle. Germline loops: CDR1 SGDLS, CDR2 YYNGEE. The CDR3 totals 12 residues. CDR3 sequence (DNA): TGTGCCAGCAGCGTAGGGACAGATACGCAGTATTTT. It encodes CASSVGTDTQYF.

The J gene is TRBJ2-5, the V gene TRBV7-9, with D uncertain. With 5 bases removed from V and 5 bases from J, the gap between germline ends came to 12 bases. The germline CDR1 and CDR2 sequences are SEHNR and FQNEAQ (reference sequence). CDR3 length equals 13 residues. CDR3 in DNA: TGTGCCAGCAGCCCCCTGGATGGGGAGACCCAGTACTTC. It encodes CASSPLDGETQYF.

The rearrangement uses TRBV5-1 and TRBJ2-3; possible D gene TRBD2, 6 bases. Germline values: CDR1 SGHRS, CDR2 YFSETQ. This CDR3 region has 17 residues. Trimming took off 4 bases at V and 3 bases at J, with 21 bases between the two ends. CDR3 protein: CASSQVRSSGGTDTQYF. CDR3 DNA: TGCGCCAGCAGCCAAGTCCGGAGTAGCGGAGGGACAGATACGCAGTATTTT.

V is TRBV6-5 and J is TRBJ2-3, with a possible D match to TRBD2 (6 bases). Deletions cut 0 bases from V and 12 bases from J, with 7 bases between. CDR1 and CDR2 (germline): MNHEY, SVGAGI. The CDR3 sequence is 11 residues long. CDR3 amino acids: CASSYSGLQYF. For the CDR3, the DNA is TGTGCCAGCAGTTACTCTGGACTACAGTATTTT.

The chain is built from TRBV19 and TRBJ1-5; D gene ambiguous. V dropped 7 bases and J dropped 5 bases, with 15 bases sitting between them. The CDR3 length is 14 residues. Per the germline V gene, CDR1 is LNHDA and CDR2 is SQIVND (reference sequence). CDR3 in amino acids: CASNPAGEYQPQHF. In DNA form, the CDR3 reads TGTGCCAGTAATCCGGCAGGCGAGTATCAGCCCCAGCATTTT.

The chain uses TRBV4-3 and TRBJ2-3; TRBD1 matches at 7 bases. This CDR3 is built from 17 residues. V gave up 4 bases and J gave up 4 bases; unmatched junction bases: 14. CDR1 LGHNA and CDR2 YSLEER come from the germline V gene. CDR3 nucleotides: TGCGCCAGCAGCCGTTACCGACAGGGTGGACTCGCAGATACGCAGTATTTT. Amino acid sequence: CASSRYRQGGLADTQYF.

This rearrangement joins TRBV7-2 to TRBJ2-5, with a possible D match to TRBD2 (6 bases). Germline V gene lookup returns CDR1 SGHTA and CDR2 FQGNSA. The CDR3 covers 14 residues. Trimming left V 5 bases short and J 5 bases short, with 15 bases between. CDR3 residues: CASSAGGVTETQYF. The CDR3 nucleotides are TGTGCCAGCAGCGCCGGAGGGGTAACGGAGACCCAGTACTTC.

CDR3 DNA sequence: TGCGCCAGCAGCTTGGCAGAGGGTAAGGAGCAGTACTTC. It codes for CASSLAEGKEQYF. The chain recombines TRBV5-1 with TRBJ2-7; a weak D match, TRBD2 (5 bases). This CDR3 spans 13 amino acids. V was trimmed by 0 bases and J by 7 bases, leaving 11 bases between them. Germline assignment: CDR1 SGHRS and CDR2 YFSETQ.

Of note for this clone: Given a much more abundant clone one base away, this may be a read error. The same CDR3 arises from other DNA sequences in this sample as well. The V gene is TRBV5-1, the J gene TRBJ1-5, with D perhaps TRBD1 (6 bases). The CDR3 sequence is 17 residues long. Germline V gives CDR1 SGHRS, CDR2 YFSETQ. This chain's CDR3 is CASRDAGGSYSNQPQHF. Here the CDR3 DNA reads TGCGCCAGCAGGGATGCGGGGGGCTCATATAGCAATCAGCCTCAGCATTTT.

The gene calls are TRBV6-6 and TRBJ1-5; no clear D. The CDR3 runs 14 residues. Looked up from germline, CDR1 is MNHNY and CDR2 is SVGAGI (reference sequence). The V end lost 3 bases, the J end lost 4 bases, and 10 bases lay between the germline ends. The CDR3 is CASSYVLGNQPQHF. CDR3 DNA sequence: TGTGCCAGCAGTTATGTACTAGGAAATCAGCCCCAGCATTTT.

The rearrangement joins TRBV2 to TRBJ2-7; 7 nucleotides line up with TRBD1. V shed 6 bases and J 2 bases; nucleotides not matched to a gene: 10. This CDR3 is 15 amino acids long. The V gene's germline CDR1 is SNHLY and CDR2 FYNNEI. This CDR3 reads CASRVRQGKPYEQYF. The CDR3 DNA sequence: TGTGCCAGCAGGGTCAGACAGGGAAAACCCTACGAGCAGTACTTC.

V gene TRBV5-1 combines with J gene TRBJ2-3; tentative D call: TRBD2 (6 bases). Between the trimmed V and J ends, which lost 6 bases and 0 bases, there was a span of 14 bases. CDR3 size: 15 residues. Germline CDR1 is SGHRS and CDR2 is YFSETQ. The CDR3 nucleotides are TGCGCCAGCACCCTTGCGGGGATTAGCACAGATACGCAGTATTTT. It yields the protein CASTLAGISTDTQYF.

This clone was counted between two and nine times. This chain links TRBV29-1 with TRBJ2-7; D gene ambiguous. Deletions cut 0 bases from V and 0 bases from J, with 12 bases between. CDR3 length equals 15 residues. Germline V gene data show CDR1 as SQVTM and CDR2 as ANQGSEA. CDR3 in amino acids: CSVEDLRINSYEQYF. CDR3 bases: TGCAGCGTTGAAGATCTACGGATCAACTCCTACGAGCAGTACTTC.